Below are 22 T cell receptor beta chains sequenced from a single sample in a study of T-cell memory formation after mild COVID-19. TCRdb used MiXCR to reprocess the 5' RACE reads, holding one entry per CDR3 protein. This sample has some 210,000 distinct CDR3 sequences, with around 30% found just once. The source material was PBMCs or a T cell subset sorted from them (not recorded which). Source of these receptors: an adult woman who had mild COVID-19 (a few samples of this study predate the infection). Cell type and time point are not known.

This clonotype was seen only a few times. The V call is TRBV5-1, the J call TRBJ2-3; D possibly matches TRBD1 or TRBD2 (5 bases each). The CDR3 consists of 16 residues. Germline CDR1 reads SGHRS; CDR2 reads YFSETQ. Between the trimmed V and J ends, which lost 4 bases and 5 bases, there was a span of 20 bases. The CDR3 spells CASSTLGRGSRDTQYF. CDR3 coding DNA: TGCGCCAGCAGCACCTTGGGACGAGGGTCACGAGATACGCAGTATTTT.

CDR3 DNA sequence: TGTGCCAGCAGTTACCATCTCCGGGGACTAGCGGGCCTCGACATTCACGGGGAGCAGTTCTTC. It is translated as CASSYHLRGLAGLDIHGEQFF. The chain joins TRBV12-3 or TRBV12-4 to TRBJ2-1; 12 positions agree with TRBD2. V lost 4 bases, J lost 10 bases, and 26 bases stayed unmatched. This CDR3 is 21 amino acids long.

The rearrangement links TRBV6-2 or TRBV6-3 to TRBJ2-1; D gene ambiguous. CDR1 and CDR2 from the germline V gene are MNHEY and SVGEGT. V lost 5 bases and J lost 7, with 6 bases in between. The CDR3 consists of 11 residues. Here the CDR3 DNA reads TGTGCCAGCAGTAATTTAAATGAGCAGTTCTTC. Amino acids: CASSNLNEQFF.

This clonotype was picked up many times. The chain links TRBV7-9 to TRBJ1-1; no reliable D call. The CDR3 length is 13 residues. The germline gives CDR1 SEHNR, CDR2 FQNEAQ (reference sequence). The V and J ends lost 5 bases and 1 base respectively, with 8 bases between them. CDR3 protein: CASSAIKNTEAFF. The CDR3 nucleotides read TGTGCCAGCAGCGCAATCAAGAACACTGAAGCTTTCTTT.

This clonotype was picked up many times. The chain has TRBV12-3 or TRBV12-4 and TRBJ2-7, with D unclear. The CDR3 spans 13 residues. The V end lost 4 bases, the J end lost 0 bases, and 7 bases lay between the germline ends. CDR3 in DNA: TGTGCCAGCAGTTCGGAGAGCTCCTACGAGCAGTACTTC. Amino acids: CASSSESSYEQYF.

V and J are TRBV12-3 or TRBV12-4 and TRBJ2-5, with a tentative D call TRBD2 (8 bases). The V gene lost 7 bases and the J gene lost 7 bases, with 19 bases spanning the gap. The CDR3 runs to 14 residues. CDR3 in amino acids: CASNLGQAGGTQYF. The CDR3, as DNA: TGTGCCAGCAACCTAGGACAGGCGGGGGGGACCCAGTACTTC.

V and J are TRBV6-6 and TRBJ2-1; 7 nucleotides agree with TRBD1. With 2 bases clipped from V and 9 bases from J, the junction kept 4 bases outside the gene matches. The germline CDR1 and CDR2 sequences are MNHNY and SVGAGI (reference sequence). CDR3 length: 13 residues. The CDR3 here is CASSYLGTAEQFF. CDR3 nucleotide sequence: TGTGCCAGCAGTTACCTGGGGACAGCTGAGCAGTTCTTC.

The chain combines TRBV14 with TRBJ2-1, with 8 bases matching TRBD2. There are 15 residues in the CDR3. With 3 bases clipped from V and 1 base from J, the junction kept 2 bases outside the gene matches. The germline gives CDR1 SGHDN, CDR2 FVKESK. The CDR3 is CASSHVAGSYNEQFF. The CDR3 DNA is TGTGCCAGCAGCCATGTAGCGGGATCCTACAATGAGCAGTTCTTC.

The rearrangement joins TRBV4-2 to TRBJ2-1; 9 bases are a match to TRBD2. Germline V gene lookup returns CDR1 LGHNA and CDR2 YNFKEQ. V trimming: 6 bases; J trimming: 6 bases; junction bases outside the gene matches: 6. The CDR3 sequence is 14 residues long. CDR3: CASRHGTSFNEQFF. The CDR3 bases are TGTGCCAGCAGGCACGGGACTAGCTTCAATGAGCAGTTCTTC.

This clonotype was recorded a few times. The J gene is TRBJ2-1, the V gene TRBV13; the D gene is possibly TRBD2 (5 bases). The CDR3 contains 15 residues. The V and J ends lost 4 bases and 2 bases respectively, with 12 bases between them. CDR1 PRHDT and CDR2 FYEKMQ come from the germline V gene (reference sequence). DNA for the CDR3: TGTGCCAGCAGCTACCGAGGTAGCGCCTACAATGAGCAGTTCTTC. Translating gives CASSYRGSAYNEQFF.

This clonotype came up a few times. The genes are TRBV5-1 and TRBJ2-2; no firm D call. The V end was cut by 1 base, the J end by 3 bases, with 16 bases between. The germline V gene encodes CDR1 SGHRS and CDR2 YFSETQ. The CDR3 has 17 residues. CDR3: CASSLLPLADYTGELFF. Here the CDR3 DNA reads TGCGCCAGCAGCTTGCTCCCACTGGCGGATTACACCGGGGAGCTGTTTTTT.

This chain joins TRBV12-3 or TRBV12-4 and TRBJ2-4; 12 bases line up with TRBD1. The junction had 7 bases not matched to a gene; V was cut back by 7 bases and J by 6 bases. The CDR3 contains 15 residues. The CDR3 DNA reads TGTGCCAGCACCCTCGGGACAGGGGGCGGAAACATTCAGTACTTC. This encodes CASTLGTGGGNIQYF.

This chain connects TRBV29-1 to TRBJ1-2, with 9 bases identical to TRBD1. This CDR3 has 15 residues. Germline V gene data show CDR1 as SQVTM and CDR2 as ANQGSEA. V was clipped by 6 bases and J by 1 base; unmatched bases: 9. In DNA form, the CDR3 reads TGCAGCGTGAAGCGAGAGACAGGGGGTAACTATGGCTACACCTTC. Translated, it gives CSVKRETGGNYGYTF. Full variable domain (missing parts from reference TRBV29-1 and TRBJ1-2): SAVISQKPSRDICQRGTSLTIQCQVDSQVTMMFWYRQQPGQSLTLIATANQGSEATYESGFVIDKFPISRPNLTFSTLTVSNMSPEDSSIYLCSVKRETGGNYGYTFGSGTRLTVV.

The chain joins TRBV7-8 to TRBJ2-3, with D perhaps TRBD1 or TRBD2 (5 bases each). Germline V gene data show CDR1 as SGHVS and CDR2 as FQNEAQ. This CDR3 region has 15 residues. V lost 0 bases, J lost 13 bases, and 20 bases lay in between. In DNA form, the CDR3 reads TGTGCCAGCAGCTTAGCGGGGCCGGTCGGGCGGGCCGAGTATTTT. It encodes CASSLAGPVGRAEYF.

The chain couples TRBV7-6 to TRBJ2-1; 8 bases agree with TRBD2. V lost 1 base, J lost 8 bases, and 10 bases stayed unmatched. The CDR3 totals 16 residues. Germline CDR1 is SGHVS and CDR2 is FNYEAQ. CDR3 sequence (DNA): TGTGCCAGCAGCTTAGAATCAGCGGGAGACAGCGATGAGCAGTTCTTC. Translation: CASSLESAGDSDEQFF.

The CDR3 is CSARDSALSTDTQYF. The CDR3 coding sequence is TGCAGTGCTAGAGATTCGGCACTTAGCACAGATACGCAGTATTTT. The chain couples TRBV20-1 to TRBJ2-3; the D is unclear. This CDR3 contains 15 residues. The germline V gene has CDR1 DFQATT and CDR2 SNEGSKA (reference sequence). The V end lost 0 bases, the J end lost 0 bases, and 10 bases lay between the germline ends.

This clonotype was found a few times. The V call is TRBV23-1, the J call TRBJ2-1; D gene uncertain. TRBV23-1 falls under the ORF class, with uncertain function. This CDR3 spans 13 amino acids. Trimming left V 9 bases short and J 5 bases short, with 14 bases between. The CDR3 loop reads CARRFWTDNEQFF. The CDR3 DNA sequence: TGCGCCAGGAGATTTTGGACGGACAATGAGCAGTTCTTC.

The chain uses TRBV5-4 and TRBJ1-2; 8 bases fit TRBD1. Looked up from germline, CDR1 is SGHNT and CDR2 is YYREEE (reference sequence). CDR3 size: 13 residues. The junction had 3 bases not matched to a gene; V was cut back by 4 bases and J by 4 bases. In DNA, the CDR3 is TGTGCCAGCAGCGACAGGGGCCGCTATGGCTACACCTTC. It is translated as CASSDRGRYGYTF.

This chain connects TRBV5-1 to TRBJ2-1; 9 positions agree with TRBD2. The germline gives CDR1 SGHRS, CDR2 YFSETQ. Losses at the gene ends were 5 bases for V and 6 bases for J; bases not matched to a gene: 9. This CDR3 has 15 amino acids. The CDR3 sequence: CASSYSGSLLNEQFF. CDR3 nucleotides: TGCGCCAGCAGTTATAGCGGGAGTCTCCTCAATGAGCAGTTCTTC.

This rearrangement joins TRBV4-1 to TRBJ2-7; 9 bases fit TRBD2. Germline assignment: CDR1 MGHRA and CDR2 YSYEKL. V dropped 2 bases and J dropped 2; count of bases not matched to a gene: 7. The CDR3 is made up of 16 amino acids. As DNA, the CDR3 is TGCGCCAGCAGCCAAAGTAGCGGGGGCCATACCTACGAGCAGTACTTC. It encodes CASSQSSGGHTYEQYF.

This clonotype was recorded a few times. The V call is TRBV7-9, the J call TRBJ2-7, with TRBD1 as a possible D gene (5 bases). This CDR3 is built from 12 residues. Germline V gives CDR1 SEHNR, CDR2 FQNEAQ (reference sequence). V was pared by 0 bases and J by 6 bases, with 6 bases between. The CDR3 DNA reads TGTGCCAGCAGCTTAGCGCAGGGCGAGCAGTACTTC. Translation: CASSLAQGEQYF.

This clonotype showed up just a few times. The chain has TRBV18 and TRBJ2-7; D is possibly TRBD2 (6 bases). CDR3 size: 14 residues. Trimming removed 4 bases from V and 0 bases from J, with 10 bases in between. The germline gives CDR1 KGHSH, CDR2 LQKENI. For the CDR3, the DNA is TGTGCCAGCTCACGGGAGGATAACTCCTACGAGCAGTACTTC. Amino acids: CASSREDNSYEQYF.